Listed here are 6 T cell receptor beta chains from one sample, sequenced in a study of circulating tumor DNA in untreated peripheral T-cell lymphoma. The protocol was immunoSEQ multiplex PCR, while the TCRdb copy is restricted to in-frame clones and leaves out a portion. The sample holds 2,600 or so clones, roughly four fifths seen once. Sample: tumor tissue. Source of these receptors: a human donor with peripheral T-cell lymphoma.

The sample holds a few counts of this clone. The chain joins TRBV11-3 to TRBJ1-6, with D possibly TRBD1 on 6 matching bases. CDR3 length equals 14 residues. The V gene lost 4 bases and the J gene lost 7 bases, with 11 bases spanning the gap. Germline V gives CDR1 SGHNT, CDR2 YENEEA. The CDR3 loop reads CASSYRDTNSPLHF. CDR3 DNA sequence: TGTGCCAGCAGCTACCGGGACACCAATTCACCCCTCCACTTT.

The V and J genes are TRBV6-8 and TRBJ2-7; 10 nucleotides agree with TRBD2. This CDR3 is built from 15 residues. J lost 0 bases, V lost 5 bases, and 4 bases had no gene match. Germline CDR1 reads MNHGY; CDR2 reads SAAAGT. CDR3 amino acids: CASSELAGDSYEQYF. The DNA for the CDR3 is TGTGCCAGCAGTGAGCTAGCGGGGGACTCCTACGAGCAGTACTTC.

J is TRBJ2-1 and V is TRBV6-4, with a tentative D call TRBD2 (6 bases). Looked up from germline, CDR1 is MRHNA and CDR2 is SNTAGT. The CDR3 is made up of 13 amino acids. The V and J ends lost 10 bases and 5 bases respectively, with 15 bases between them. In DNA, the CDR3 is TGTGCCATCAACACGGGAGAGGACAATGAGCAGTTCTTC. Translating it yields CAINTGEDNEQFF.

V and J are TRBV1 and TRBJ2-1. TRBV1 represents a pseudogene. This CDR3 has 15 amino acids. CDR3 sequence reads: CASSTRTTTYNEQFF. As DNA, the CDR3 is TGCGCCAGCAGCACTAGGACAACCACCTACAATGAGCAGTTCTTC.

This chain joins TRBV6-8 and TRBJ2-3, with TRBD2 matching 11 bases. V trimming: 3 bases; J trimming: 7 bases; junction bases outside the gene matches: 9. The length of the CDR3 is 16 residues. CDR1 and CDR2 (germline): MNHGY, SAAAGT. The CDR3 nucleotides read TGTGCCAGCAGTTATAGGGCTAGCGGGGGGTCCAATACGCAGTATTTT. It is translated as CASSYRASGGSNTQYF.

The chain carries TRBV18 and TRBJ1-1, with D unclear. V was clipped by 0 bases and J by 1 base, with 12 bases between them. The CDR3 contains 16 residues. Germline V gives CDR1 KGHSH, CDR2 LQKENI. CDR3 sequence: CASSPPGNIGNTEAFF. CDR3 DNA sequence: TGTGCCAGCTCACCACCAGGGAATATAGGGAACACTGAAGCTTTCTTT. Variable domain in full (rest from reference TRBV18 and TRBJ1-1): NAGVMQNPRHLVRRRGQEARLRCSPMKGHSHVYWYRQLPEEGLKFMVYLQKENIIDESGMPKERFSAEFPKEGPSILRIQQVVRGDSAAYFCASSPPGNIGNTEAFFGQGTRLTVV.